The 9 T cell receptor beta chains listed next were all sequenced from one sample in a study of tumor-infiltrating lymphocytes in primary liver carcinoma. From 500 ng of total RNA, TCR beta-specific cDNA was reverse-transcribed using a constant-region primer. Generation of the TCR beta libraries relied on three nested multiplex PCR rounds using slightly modified ARM-PCR. In the first two PCR rounds, TRBV1-TRBV30 forward primers were paired with a C-beta reverse primer, and each round lasted 10 cycles. TCRdb re-called the multiplex PCR reads with MiXCR, one entry per CDR3 protein. In the table there are fewer than 25,000 distinct CDR3 sequences, roughly 78% of which are singletons. Investigators took RNA and DNA out together from roughly 21-30 mg of unsorted bulk tissue. Source material: liver tumor tissue from sampling region 1. The sample's subset: tumor region T1, superior pole. These receptors were collected from a man aged 35 to 55 with primary liver carcinoma and hepatitis B virus infection.

Concerning this clonotype: At one of its ends the junction is not consistent with the germline gene, which may arise from a read error. This chain uses TRBV11-2 with TRBJ2-1; D is unclear. Per germline, CDR1 SGHAT and CDR2 FQNNGV. This CDR3 is built from 14 residues. CDR3 residues: CTSSLYRPVSEQFF. CDR3 DNA: TGCACCAGCAGCTTATACCGGCCAGTTAGTGAGCAGTTCTTC.

The sample holds a few counts of this clonotype. An end of the junction differs from the germline gene, which may be a read error. The gene calls are TRBV5-1 and TRBJ1-2; the D gene is possibly TRBD1 (6 bases). From germline, CDR1 is SGHRS and CDR2 YFSETQ. The CDR3 extends over 14 amino acids. CDR3 loop: CASRRGLMEYDYTF. The CDR3 nucleotides are TGCGCCAGCAGACGGGGGCTAATGGAGTATGACTACACCTTC.

In regard to this clonotype: At one end the junction does not follow the germline gene, possibly because of a read error. The DNA of the CDR3 is TGTGCCAGCAGTCCCGGGGCCTATTTACCCTTCCACTTT. Translating it yields CASSPGAYLPFHF. This rearrangement joins TRBV6-5 to TRBJ1-6, with TRBD1 as a possible D gene (5 bases). CDR3 size: 13 residues. CDR1 is MNHEY, CDR2 SVGAGI, per germline.

This clonotype is large by share. The chain employs TRBV11-2 and TRBJ2-3, with 9 bases aligning to TRBD1. Per the germline V gene, CDR1 is SGHAT and CDR2 is FQNNGV. CDR3 size: 15 residues. With V trimmed by 2 bases and J by 6 bases, 6 bases remained unmatched. This CDR3 is CASSLPGQGPDTQYF. In DNA, the CDR3 is TGTGCCAGCAGCTTACCCGGACAGGGGCCGGATACGCAGTATTTT.

Note on this clonotype: In this CDR3 the conserved last residue, phenylalanine or tryptophan, is missing, so a read error is likely. In DNA, the CDR3 is TGTGCCAGCAGCTTTGAGGGAGCTGTATACGAGCAGTACTTA. Translating gives CASSFEGAVYEQYL. J is TRBJ2-7 and V is TRBV11-2, with D perhaps TRBD2 (5 bases). This CDR3 is built from 14 residues. Germline V gene sequence: CDR1 SGHAT, CDR2 FQNNGV. V lost 3 bases, J lost 4 bases, and 13 bases lay in between.

The CDR3 protein is CANSLGGLETQYF. CDR3 nucleotide sequence: TGTGCCAACAGTTTAGGGGGGCTAGAGACCCAGTACTTC. The rearrangement joins TRBV5-6 to TRBJ2-5; D may be TRBD1 or TRBD2 (6 bases each). The ends were cut back, 9 bases at V and 4 bases at J, with 16 bases in the middle. CDR3 length equals 13 residues. CDR1 SGHDT and CDR2 YYEEEE come from the germline V gene. Together with reference TRBV5-6 and TRBJ2-5, the CDR3 gives the full variable domain: DAGVTQSPTHLIKTRGQQVTLRCSPKSGHDTVSWYQQALGQGPQFIFQYYEEEERQRGNFPDRFSGHQFPNYSSELNVNALLLGDSALYLCANSLGGLETQYFGPGTRLLVL.

As concerns this clonotype: Sequence at one end of the junction differs from germline and may be a read error. The chain's CDR3 is CASNEWVSNGHTF. CDR3 coding DNA: TGTGCCAGCAATGAATGGGTGTCTAATGGCCACACCTTC. The V gene is TRBV6-1, the J gene TRBJ1-2; no clear D gene. This CDR3 is 13 amino acids long. CDR1 is MNHNS, CDR2 SASEGT, per germline.

Comment on this clonotype: Relative to the germline gene, one junction end is altered; a read error may explain this. The chain uses TRBV11-2 and TRBJ2-1, with D uncertain. Looked up from germline, CDR1 is SGHAT and CDR2 is FQNNGV. The CDR3 is 16 amino acids. The CDR3 DNA sequence: TGTGCCAGCAGCCTAGAGCTGGTTGTTAGCTACGATGAGCAGTTCTTC. It encodes CASSLELVVSYDEQFF.

The chain has TRBV30 and TRBJ2-2, with 8 positions matching TRBD2. V shed 1 base, J shed 0 bases, and the junction held 7 bases outside the gene matches. The germline gives CDR1 GTSNPN, CDR2 SVGIG (reference sequence). This CDR3 is built from 17 residues. Here the CDR3 reads CAWSARTSSPNTGELFF. The DNA for the CDR3 is TGTGCCTGGAGTGCACGGACTAGCAGTCCGAACACCGGGGAGCTGTTTTTT. Drawing the rest from reference TRBV30 and TRBJ2-2, the complete variable domain is SQTIHQWPATLVQPVGSPLSLECTVEGTSNPNLYWYRQAAGRGLQLLFYSVGIGQISSEVPQNLSASRPQDRQFILSSKKLLLSDSGFYLCAWSARTSSPNTGELFFGEGSRLTVL.